This is a list of T cell receptor beta chains from one sample in a study of T cell changes during pregnancy in multiple sclerosis. Here immunoSEQ multiplex PCR was the method, and the copy in TCRdb shows in-frame clones only, minus some. The table has tens of thousands of clones, more than 85% seen once. The sample consisted of peripheral blood, taken after pregnancy. Source of these receptors: a female donor with multiple sclerosis, enrolled in a pregnancy study. CDR3s include the opening cysteine and the closing phenylalanine or tryptophan. Each record gives: D gene, J gene, V gene, clone size, CDR3 protein, CDR3 DNA. A D gene is named only where the DNA matches it firmly. Rows may omit the clone size; those that give it use once, few, many or a size class.

d_gene: NA
j_gene: TRBJ1-2
v_gene: TRBV15
abundance: NA
CDR3aa: CATSRAGFSYGYTF
CDR3nt: TGTGCCACCAGCAGAGCAGGATTTAGCTATGGCTACACCTTC

d_gene: NA
j_gene: TRBJ2-7
v_gene: TRBV7-2
abundance: NA
CDR3aa: CASSSRLTYEQYF
CDR3nt: TGTGCCAGCAGCTCCAGACTAACCTACGAGCAGTACTTC

d_gene: NA
j_gene: TRBJ2-7
v_gene: TRBV21-1
abundance: NA
CDR3aa: CASSKSGGPYEQYF
CDR3nt: TGTGCCAGCAGCAAATCAGGAGGTCCCTACGAGCAGTACTTC

d_gene: TRBD1
j_gene: TRBJ2-2
v_gene: TRBV5-6
abundance: NA
CDR3aa: CASSSDRGSILSGELFF
CDR3nt: TGTGCCAGCAGCTCGGACAGGGGGTCAATTCTTTCCGGGGAGCTGTTTTTT

d_gene: NA
j_gene: TRBJ1-2
v_gene: TRBV6-1
abundance: NA
CDR3aa: CASSATGRYGYTF
CDR3nt: TGTGCCAGCAGTGCGACAGGTCGCTATGGCTACACCTTC

d_gene: NA
j_gene: TRBJ1-1
v_gene: TRBV5-4
abundance: NA
CDR3aa: CASRRGQMNTEAFF
CDR3nt: TGTGCCAGCAGAAGGGGTCAGATGAACACTGAAGCTTTCTTT

d_gene: TRBD1
j_gene: TRBJ2-1
v_gene: TRBV19
abundance: NA
CDR3aa: CASSPTGGPNEQFF
CDR3nt: TGTGCCAGTAGCCCGACAGGGGGACCTAATGAGCAGTTCTTC

d_gene: NA
j_gene: TRBJ1-1
v_gene: TRBV4-1
abundance: NA
CDR3aa: CASSQGGLWNTEAFF
CDR3nt: TGCGCCAGCAGCCAAGGCGGTCTCTGGAACACTGAAGCTTTCTTT

d_gene: TRBD2
j_gene: TRBJ2-1
v_gene: TRBV19
abundance: NA
CDR3aa: CASSIPGGGNEQFF
CDR3nt: TGTGCCAGTAGTATCCCGGGGGGAGGTAATGAGCAGTTCTTC

d_gene: TRBD2
j_gene: TRBJ2-1
v_gene: TRBV6-4
abundance: NA
CDR3aa: CASSTSGGANEQFF
CDR3nt: TGTGCCAGCAGTACTAGCGGGGGGGCCAATGAGCAGTTCTTC

d_gene: NA
j_gene: TRBJ1-6
v_gene: TRBV5-4
abundance: NA
CDR3aa: CASSLTQGDSPLHF
CDR3nt: TGTGCCAGCAGCCTTACCCAGGGCGATTCACCCCTCCACTTT

d_gene: NA
j_gene: TRBJ1-2
v_gene: TRBV28
abundance: NA
CDR3aa: CASSSGMRSYGYTF
CDR3nt: TGTGCCAGCAGTTCAGGGATGAGATCCTATGGCTACACCTTC

d_gene: TRBD1
j_gene: TRBJ1-2
v_gene: TRBV16
abundance: NA
CDR3aa: CASSHPGTALNYGYTF
CDR3nt: TGTGCCAGCAGCCACCCCGGGACAGCGCTTAACTATGGCTACACCTTC

d_gene: NA
j_gene: TRBJ1-1
v_gene: TRBV15
abundance: NA
CDR3aa: CATSQAVATEAFF
CDR3nt: TGTGCCACCAGCCAGGCCGTGGCCACTGAAGCTTTCTTT

d_gene: TRBD2
j_gene: TRBJ2-5
v_gene: TRBV5-4
abundance: NA
CDR3aa: CASSLAGGETQYF
CDR3nt: TGTGCCAGCAGCTTGGCGGGGGGAGAGACCCAGTACTTC

d_gene: TRBD2
j_gene: TRBJ2-7
v_gene: TRBV7-8
abundance: NA
CDR3aa: CASNQAAGANSYEQYF
CDR3nt: TGTGCCAGCAACCAGGCAGCGGGGGCCAACTCCTACGAGCAGTACTTC

d_gene: NA
j_gene: TRBJ1-1
v_gene: TRBV9
abundance: NA
CDR3aa: CASSPRGGGDTEAFF
CDR3nt: TGTGCCAGCAGCCCCCGAGGGGGGGGAGACACTGAAGCTTTCTTT

d_gene: NA
j_gene: TRBJ1-1
v_gene: TRBV9
abundance: NA
CDR3aa: CASSERTGDEAFF
CDR3nt: TGTGCCAGCAGCGAGCGAACAGGCGATGAAGCTTTCTTT

d_gene: NA
j_gene: TRBJ2-1
v_gene: TRBV5-6
abundance: NA
CDR3aa: CASSFRVVQGNEQFF
CDR3nt: TGTGCCAGCAGCTTTCGCGTGGTCCAGGGCAATGAGCAGTTCTTC

d_gene: NA
j_gene: TRBJ1-2
v_gene: TRBV2
abundance: once
CDR3aa: CASSEGAGYGYTF
CDR3nt: TGTGCCAGCAGTGAGGGGGCCGGGTATGGCTACACCTTC

d_gene: NA
j_gene: TRBJ2-3
v_gene: TRBV19
abundance: NA
CDR3aa: CASSIDGGGTDTQYF
CDR3nt: TGTGCCAGTAGTATAGATGGCGGGGGCACAGATACGCAGTATTTT

d_gene: TRBD2
j_gene: TRBJ2-1
v_gene: TRBV9
abundance: NA
CDR3aa: CASSVTSGDLEQFF
CDR3nt: TGTGCCAGCAGCGTCACTAGCGGGGACCTTGAGCAGTTCTTC

d_gene: NA
j_gene: TRBJ2-7
v_gene: TRBV6-6
abundance: NA
CDR3aa: CASSYSSVIRAYEQYF
CDR3nt: TGTGCCAGCAGTTACTCTAGCGTAATACGGGCCTACGAGCAGTACTTC

d_gene: TRBD1
j_gene: TRBJ2-2
v_gene: TRBV5-1
abundance: NA
CDR3aa: CASSWDRVNGELFF
CDR3nt: TGCGCCAGCAGCTGGGACAGGGTGAACGGGGAGCTGTTTTTT

d_gene: NA
j_gene: TRBJ2-1
v_gene: TRBV7-3
abundance: NA
CDR3aa: CASSLLIGSYNEQFF
CDR3nt: TGTGCCAGCAGCTTACTCATCGGTTCCTACAATGAGCAGTTCTTC

d_gene: NA
j_gene: TRBJ1-6
v_gene: TRBV15
abundance: NA
CDR3aa: CATSRGQTYNSPLHF
CDR3nt: TGTGCCACCAGCAGAGGACAGACGTATAATTCACCCCTCCACTTT

d_gene: TRBD1
j_gene: TRBJ2-7
v_gene: TRBV19
abundance: NA
CDR3aa: CASSRDSSYEQYF
CDR3nt: TGTGCCAGTAGTAGGGACAGCTCCTACGAGCAGTACTTC

d_gene: TRBD1
j_gene: TRBJ1-6
v_gene: TRBV27
abundance: few
CDR3aa: CASRPGTVTSPLHF
CDR3nt: TGTGCCAGCAGGCCCGGGACAGTGACTTCACCCCTCCACTTT

d_gene: NA
j_gene: TRBJ2-3
v_gene: TRBV7-2
abundance: NA
CDR3aa: CASSPEVADTQYF
CDR3nt: TGTGCCAGCAGCCCTGAGGTGGCAGATACGCAGTATTTT

d_gene: NA
j_gene: TRBJ2-4
v_gene: TRBV7-2
abundance: NA
CDR3aa: CASSSYREGDIQYF
CDR3nt: TGTGCCAGCAGCTCCTACAGGGAGGGGGACATTCAGTACTTC

d_gene: NA
j_gene: TRBJ2-7
v_gene: TRBV18
abundance: once
CDR3aa: CASSPPSAYEQYF
CDR3nt: TGTGCCAGCTCACCCCCGAGCGCCTACGAGCAGTACTTC

d_gene: NA
j_gene: TRBJ1-4
v_gene: TRBV6-4
abundance: NA
CDR3aa: CASSANMNEKLFF
CDR3nt: TGTGCCAGCAGCGCAAACATGAATGAAAAACTGTTTTTT

d_gene: TRBD1
j_gene: TRBJ2-5
v_gene: TRBV9
abundance: NA
CDR3aa: CASSVGTGQETQYF
CDR3nt: TGTGCCAGCAGCGTAGGGACAGGCCAAGAGACCCAGTACTTC

d_gene: NA
j_gene: TRBJ2-7
v_gene: TRBV20-1
abundance: NA
CDR3aa: CSARRFDEQYF
CDR3nt: TGCAGTGCTAGGAGGTTCGACGAGCAGTACTTC

d_gene: NA
j_gene: TRBJ1-5
v_gene: TRBV7-2
abundance: NA
CDR3aa: CASSLLRAGLNQPQHF
CDR3nt: TGTGCCAGCAGCTTACTTAGGGCCGGACTCAATCAGCCCCAGCATTTT

d_gene: NA
j_gene: TRBJ2-7
v_gene: TRBV4-1
abundance: few
CDR3aa: CASSRRDSSSYEQYF
CDR3nt: TGCGCCAGCAGCCGACGGGACTCAAGCTCCTACGAGCAGTACTTC

d_gene: TRBD1
j_gene: TRBJ2-1
v_gene: TRBV7-6
abundance: NA
CDR3aa: CASSLTSGGRDEQFF
CDR3nt: TGTGCCAGCAGCTTAACCTCAGGGGGCCGGGATGAGCAGTTCTTC

d_gene: NA
j_gene: TRBJ2-1
v_gene: TRBV6-6
abundance: NA
CDR3aa: CASSWGEDYNEQFF
CDR3nt: TGTGCCAGCAGTTGGGGCGAGGATTACAATGAGCAGTTCTTC

d_gene: NA
j_gene: TRBJ1-2
v_gene: TRBV6-5
abundance: NA
CDR3aa: CASTLLGGRDYGYTF
CDR3nt: TGTGCCAGCACCCTCTTGGGAGGTCGGGACTATGGCTACACCTTC

d_gene: TRBD2
j_gene: TRBJ2-7
v_gene: TRBV7-2
abundance: NA
CDR3aa: CASSLVASGGAQLSGEQYF
CDR3nt: TGTGCCAGCAGCTTAGTCGCGAGCGGGGGGGCCCAACTGTCGGGAGAGCAGTACTTC

d_gene: NA
j_gene: TRBJ1-1
v_gene: TRBV29-1
abundance: NA
CDR3aa: CSVRSGTTYTEAFF
CDR3nt: TGCAGCGTTCGCAGCGGGACAACTTACACTGAAGCTTTCTTT

d_gene: TRBD1
j_gene: TRBJ1-2
v_gene: TRBV4-2
abundance: NA
CDR3aa: CASSQVFRGASRPADGYTF
CDR3nt: TGTGCCAGCAGCCAAGTCTTCAGGGGGGCATCGCGGCCCGCGGATGGCTACACCTTC

d_gene: TRBD2
j_gene: TRBJ2-5
v_gene: TRBV6-5
abundance: NA
CDR3aa: CASSTRRGSGETQYF
CDR3nt: TGTGCCAGCAGTACAAGGCGGGGGTCGGGGGAGACCCAGTACTTC

d_gene: TRBD1
j_gene: TRBJ1-6
v_gene: TRBV25-1
abundance: once
CDR3aa: CASSGDRRNSPLHF
CDR3nt: TGTGCCAGCAGTGGGGACAGAAGGAATTCACCCCTCCACTTT

d_gene: NA
j_gene: TRBJ1-6
v_gene: TRBV18
abundance: NA
CDR3aa: CASSPGTSSYNSPLHF
CDR3nt: TGTGCCAGCTCACCAGGGACTTCCTCCTATAATTCACCCCTCCACTTT

d_gene: NA
j_gene: TRBJ2-1
v_gene: TRBV15
abundance: NA
CDR3aa: CATSRAGISYNEQFF
CDR3nt: TGTGCCACCAGCAGAGCCGGGATCTCCTACAATGAGCAGTTCTTC

d_gene: NA
j_gene: TRBJ1-2
v_gene: TRBV19
abundance: NA
CDR3aa: CASSFLRNYGYTF
CDR3nt: TGTGCCAGTAGTTTTCTCAGGAACTATGGCTACACCTTC

d_gene: NA
j_gene: TRBJ1-4
v_gene: TRBV10-2
abundance: NA
CDR3aa: CASSGPLGGGNEKLFF
CDR3nt: TGCGCCAGCAGTGGCCCTCTGGGCGGGGGTAATGAAAAACTGTTTTTT

d_gene: TRBD2
j_gene: TRBJ2-3
v_gene: TRBV5-4
abundance: NA
CDR3aa: CASSLPGLAGETQYF
CDR3nt: TGTGCCAGCAGCTTGCCGGGACTAGCGGGGGAGACGCAGTATTTT

d_gene: NA
j_gene: TRBJ1-1
v_gene: TRBV9
abundance: NA
CDR3aa: CASSVRGDAGNTEAFF
CDR3nt: TGTGCCAGCAGCGTTCGGGGGGACGCGGGCAACACTGAAGCTTTCTTT

d_gene: TRBD2
j_gene: TRBJ2-1
v_gene: TRBV27
abundance: NA
CDR3aa: CASSPEFRAGGLSSYNEQFF
CDR3nt: TGTGCCAGCAGTCCCGAATTTCGAGCGGGGGGTCTGAGCTCCTACAATGAGCAGTTCTTC

d_gene: NA
j_gene: TRBJ1-2
v_gene: TRBV7-3
abundance: NA
CDR3aa: CASSLTGGGSYGYTF
CDR3nt: TGTGCCAGCAGCTTAACCGGGGGAGGGAGCTATGGCTACACCTTC

d_gene: TRBD2
j_gene: TRBJ2-2
v_gene: TRBV5-5
abundance: NA
CDR3aa: CASSPAGGWNTGELFF
CDR3nt: TGTGCCAGCAGCCCAGCGGGGGGGTGGAACACCGGGGAGCTGTTTTTT

d_gene: TRBD2
j_gene: TRBJ2-3
v_gene: TRBV19
abundance: NA
CDR3aa: CASSNGGLASGTDTQYF
CDR3nt: TGTGCCAGTAGTAATGGCGGACTAGCATCTGGCACAGATACGCAGTATTTT

d_gene: NA
j_gene: TRBJ1-3
v_gene: TRBV7-2
abundance: NA
CDR3aa: CASSPQVAGNTIYF
CDR3nt: TGTGCCAGCAGCCCCCAGGTAGCTGGAAACACCATATATTTT

d_gene: NA
j_gene: TRBJ1-6
v_gene: TRBV7-2
abundance: NA
CDR3aa: CASSLGSNYNSPLHF
CDR3nt: TGTGCCAGCAGCTTGGGCAGCAACTATAATTCACCCCTCCACTTT

d_gene: NA
j_gene: TRBJ2-7
v_gene: TRBV5-1
abundance: once
CDR3aa: CASSLAGGSYEQYF
CDR3nt: TGCGCCAGCAGCTTGGCCGGCGGGTCCTACGAGCAGTACTTC